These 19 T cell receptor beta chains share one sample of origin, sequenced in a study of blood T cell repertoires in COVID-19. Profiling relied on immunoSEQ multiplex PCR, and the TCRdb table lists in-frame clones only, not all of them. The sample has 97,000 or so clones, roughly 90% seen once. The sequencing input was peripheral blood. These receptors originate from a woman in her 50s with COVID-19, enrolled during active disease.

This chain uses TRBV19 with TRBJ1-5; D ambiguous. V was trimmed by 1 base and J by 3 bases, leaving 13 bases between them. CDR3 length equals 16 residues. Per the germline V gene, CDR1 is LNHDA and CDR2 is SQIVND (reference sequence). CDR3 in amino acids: CASSIGLAAVNQPQHF. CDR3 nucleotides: TGTGCCAGTAGTATAGGGTTGGCGGCAGTCAATCAGCCCCAGCATTTT.

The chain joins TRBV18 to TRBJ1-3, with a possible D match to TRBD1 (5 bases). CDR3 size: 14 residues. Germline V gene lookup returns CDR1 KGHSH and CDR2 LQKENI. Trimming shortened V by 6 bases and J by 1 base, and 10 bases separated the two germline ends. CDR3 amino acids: CASSLGTSGNTIYF. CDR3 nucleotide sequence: TGTGCCAGCTCGCTTGGGACTTCTGGAAACACCATATATTTT. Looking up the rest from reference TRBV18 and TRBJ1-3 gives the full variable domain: NAGVMQNPRHLVRRRGQEARLRCSPMKGHSHVYWYRQLPEEGLKFMVYLQKENIIDESGMPKERFSAEFPKEGPSILRIQQVVRGDSAAYFCASSLGTSGNTIYFGEGSWLTVV.

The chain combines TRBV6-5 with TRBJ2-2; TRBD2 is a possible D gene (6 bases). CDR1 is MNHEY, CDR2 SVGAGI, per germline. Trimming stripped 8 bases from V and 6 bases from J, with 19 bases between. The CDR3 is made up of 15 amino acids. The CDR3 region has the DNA TGTGCCAGCTCCCTTGGAGGGCGAGGTGCCGGGGAGCTGTTTTTT. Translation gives CASSLGGRGAGELFF.

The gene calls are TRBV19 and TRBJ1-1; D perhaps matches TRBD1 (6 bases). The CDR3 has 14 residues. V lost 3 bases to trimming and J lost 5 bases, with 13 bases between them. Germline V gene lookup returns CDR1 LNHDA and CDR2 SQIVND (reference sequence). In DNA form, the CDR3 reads TGTGCCAGTAGTATTACAGGGTGGGGGACTGAAGCTTTCTTT. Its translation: CASSITGWGTEAFF.

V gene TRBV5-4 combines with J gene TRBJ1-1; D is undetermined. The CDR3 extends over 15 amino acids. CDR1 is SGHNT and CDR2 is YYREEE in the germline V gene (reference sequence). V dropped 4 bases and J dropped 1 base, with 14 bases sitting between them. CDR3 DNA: TGTGCCAGCAGCCCGCAGGCCAGTCGGAACACTGAAGCTTTCTTT. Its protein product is CASSPQASRNTEAFF.

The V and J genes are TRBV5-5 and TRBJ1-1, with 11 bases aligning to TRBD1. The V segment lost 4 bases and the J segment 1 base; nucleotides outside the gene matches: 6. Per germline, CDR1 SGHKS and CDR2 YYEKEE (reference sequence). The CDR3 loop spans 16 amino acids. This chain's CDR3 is CASSQRTGGRNTEAFF. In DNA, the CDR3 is TGTGCCAGCAGCCAGAGGACAGGGGGCAGGAACACTGAAGCTTTCTTT.

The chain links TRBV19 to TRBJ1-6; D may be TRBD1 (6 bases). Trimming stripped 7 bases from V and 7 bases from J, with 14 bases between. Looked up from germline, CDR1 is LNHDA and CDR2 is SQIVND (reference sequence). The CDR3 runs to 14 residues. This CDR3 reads CASTPGVDNSPLHF. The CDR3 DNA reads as TGTGCCAGTACACCAGGGGTAGACAATTCACCCCTCCACTTT.

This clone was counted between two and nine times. The CDR3: CASSEARGTNYGYTF. DNA of the CDR3: TGTGCCAGCAGTGAGGCACGGGGGACGAACTATGGCTACACCTTC. The V gene is TRBV2, the J gene TRBJ1-2, with D possibly TRBD1 on 5 matching bases. CDR3 length equals 15 residues. Germline values: CDR1 SNHLY, CDR2 FYNNEI. V lost 3 bases to trimming and J lost 2 bases, with 13 bases between them.

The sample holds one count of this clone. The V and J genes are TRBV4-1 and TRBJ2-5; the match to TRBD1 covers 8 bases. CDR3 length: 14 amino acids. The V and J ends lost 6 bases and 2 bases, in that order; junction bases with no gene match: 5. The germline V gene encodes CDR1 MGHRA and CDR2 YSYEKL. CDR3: CASSDRGRQETQYF. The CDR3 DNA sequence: TGCGCCAGCAGTGACAGGGGCAGACAAGAGACCCAGTACTTC.

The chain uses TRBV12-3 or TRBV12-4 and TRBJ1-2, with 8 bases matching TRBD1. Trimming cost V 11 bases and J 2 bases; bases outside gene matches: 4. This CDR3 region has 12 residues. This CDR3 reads CAGQGGNYGYTF. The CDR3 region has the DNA TGTGCCGGACAGGGTGGCAACTATGGCTACACCTTC.

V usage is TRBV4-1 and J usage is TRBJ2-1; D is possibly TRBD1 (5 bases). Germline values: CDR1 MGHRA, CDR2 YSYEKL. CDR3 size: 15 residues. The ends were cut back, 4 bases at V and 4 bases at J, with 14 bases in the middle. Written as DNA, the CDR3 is TGCGCCAGCAGCCCACAGGCCCTGTCGTACAATGAGCAGTTCTTC. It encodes CASSPQALSYNEQFF.

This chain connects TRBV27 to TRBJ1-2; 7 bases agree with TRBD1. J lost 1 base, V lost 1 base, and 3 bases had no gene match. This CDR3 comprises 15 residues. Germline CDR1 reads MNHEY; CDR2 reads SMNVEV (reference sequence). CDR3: CASSLWGQSNYGYTF. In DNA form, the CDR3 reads TGTGCCAGCAGTTTATGGGGACAGAGTAACTATGGCTACACCTTC.

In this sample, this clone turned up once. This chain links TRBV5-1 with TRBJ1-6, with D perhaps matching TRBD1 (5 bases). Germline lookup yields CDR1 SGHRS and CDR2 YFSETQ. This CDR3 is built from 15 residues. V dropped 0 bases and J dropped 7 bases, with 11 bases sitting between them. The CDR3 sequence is CASSLAGGRNSPLHF. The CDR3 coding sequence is TGCGCCAGCAGCTTGGCGGGGGGTAGGAATTCACCCCTCCACTTT.

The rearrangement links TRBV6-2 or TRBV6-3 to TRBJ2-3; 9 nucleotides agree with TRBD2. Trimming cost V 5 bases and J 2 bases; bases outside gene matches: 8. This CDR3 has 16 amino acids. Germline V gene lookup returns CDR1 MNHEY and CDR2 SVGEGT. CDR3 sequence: CASSRPAGGNTDTQYF. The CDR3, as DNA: TGTGCCAGCAGTCGTCCGGCGGGGGGGAACACAGATACGCAGTATTTT.

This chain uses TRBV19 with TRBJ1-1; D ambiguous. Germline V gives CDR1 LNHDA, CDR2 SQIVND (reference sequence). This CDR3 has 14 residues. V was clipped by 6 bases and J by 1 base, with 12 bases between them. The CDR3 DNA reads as TGTGCCAGTAGCCTACTTGTCCCGAACACTGAAGCTTTCTTT. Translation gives CASSLLVPNTEAFF. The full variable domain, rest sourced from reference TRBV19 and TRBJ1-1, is DGGITQSPKYLFRKEGQNVTLSCEQNLNHDAMYWYRQDPGQGLRLIYYSQIVNDFQKGDIAEGYSVSREKKESFPLTVTSAQKNPTAFYLCASSLLVPNTEAFFGQGTRLTVV.

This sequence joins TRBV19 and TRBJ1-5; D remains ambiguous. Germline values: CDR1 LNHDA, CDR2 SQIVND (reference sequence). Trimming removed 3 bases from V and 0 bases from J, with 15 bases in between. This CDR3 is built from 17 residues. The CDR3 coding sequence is TGTGCCAGTAGTATTTCGCCGGGTGCCAATAGCAATCAGCCCCAGCATTTT. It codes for CASSISPGANSNQPQHF.

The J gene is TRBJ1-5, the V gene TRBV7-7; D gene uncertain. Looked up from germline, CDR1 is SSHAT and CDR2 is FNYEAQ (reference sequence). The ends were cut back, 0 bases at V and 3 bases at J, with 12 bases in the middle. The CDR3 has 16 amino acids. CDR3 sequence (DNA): TGTGCCAGCAGCTTAGCCCCAGGCAAATCCAATCAGCCCCAGCATTTT. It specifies CASSLAPGKSNQPQHF.

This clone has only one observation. CDR3 sequence: CASSLYLAGSYNEQFF. CDR3 DNA: TGTGCCAGCAGCTTGTACCTAGCGGGGTCCTACAATGAGCAGTTCTTC. V usage is TRBV11-2 and J usage is TRBJ2-1, with 9 bases aligning to TRBD2. This CDR3 has 16 residues. V trimming: 3 bases; J trimming: 1 base; junction bases outside the gene matches: 4. The germline V gene encodes CDR1 SGHAT and CDR2 FQNNGV.

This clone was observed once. In nucleotides, the CDR3 is TGTGCCAGCAGCGCCCTCTCTACCGCGTACTCTGGAAACACCATATATTTT. Protein product: CASSALSTAYSGNTIYF. V is TRBV9 and J is TRBJ1-3; D ambiguous. Per germline, CDR1 SGDLS and CDR2 YYNGEE. The CDR3 totals 17 residues. The germline V and J ends were trimmed by 3 bases and 0 bases, with 16 bases remaining between them.